This TCR beta chain was found in a study of OX40 agonist ivuxolimab in advanced cancers. For the study at large: The patients received agonistic anti-OX40 (CD134) antibody ivuxolimab. Enrolled patients in dose escalation had cancers that were hepatocellular carcinoma, melanoma, renal cell or head and neck cancer.

This table comes from immunoSEQ multiplex PCR, and its TCRdb copy is limited to in-frame clones, with some not included. The data contain tens of thousands of clones, roughly 84% of them singletons. This specimen consisted of CD4+ or CD8+ T cells sorted from blood, obtained in a trial of the OX40 agonist ivuxolimab. This receptor was obtained from an adult with an advanced solid tumor such as melanoma, head and neck, liver or kidney cancer.

The CDR3 region has the DNA TGTGCCAGCAGTTACGGGCAGCTCAATCAGCCCCAGCATTTT. This gives the protein CASSYGQLNQPQHF. V is TRBV6-6 and J is TRBJ1-5; D not certain. This CDR3 region has 14 residues. The V end was cut by 2 bases, the J end by 3 bases, with 8 bases between. The V gene's germline CDR1 is MNHNY and CDR2 SVGAGI (reference sequence).